This T cell receptor (beta chain) was sequenced during a study of response to subunit inactivated influenza vaccine. The CDR3 runs 11 residues. Trimming stripped 6 bases from V and 0 bases from J, with 3 bases between. Germline CDR1 SQVTM, CDR2 ANQGSEA. TCRdb reanalysed the RT-PCR reads using MiXCR and keeps one entry per CDR3 protein. Counted here are about 570,000 distinct CDR3 sequences, around 11% occurring once; the ten biggest clones make up about 10%. These sequences were also reported in another study, on T cells expressing NK-cell markers. Per that study: UMI-tagged 5'RACE template switching yielded the TCR beta cDNA. These clonotypes additionally ranked first within the CD3+CD56-NKG2C+ fraction of a handful of donors.

This TCR came from a man in his forties or fifties who received an inactivated influenza vaccine. The material was PBMCs from blood, obtained on the day of vaccination. The chain recombines TRBV29-1 with TRBJ2-1; unclear D gene. This CDR3 is CSVPSYNEQFF. The CDR3 DNA reads TGCAGCGTCCCCTCCTACAATGAGCAGTTCTTC.